Following are 15 T cell receptor beta chains from one sample sequenced in a study of T cell responses to AZD1222 COVID-19 vaccine. TCRdb's copy holds only in-frame clones and misses some; the assay was immunoSEQ multiplex PCR. The sample lists 100,000 to 120,000 clones; 81% were seen once. The material was peripheral blood, obtained on day 0 of AZD1222 vaccination. The receptors come from an adult in good health.

Worth noting for this clone: The junction shows a germline mismatch at one end, possibly a read error. The chain couples TRBV6-5 to TRBJ2-2; unclear D gene. This CDR3 contains 15 residues. Germline V gene sequence: CDR1 MNHEY, CDR2 SVGAGI. The CDR3 sequence: CASSYSLRNPGELFF. The CDR3 DNA reads as TGTGCCAGCAGTTACTCCCTACGGAACCCCGGGGAGCTGTTTTTT.

The V call is TRBV28, the J call TRBJ1-2; 7 nucleotides line up with TRBD1. Germline V gene lookup returns CDR1 MDHEN and CDR2 SYDVKM. Trimming removed 5 bases from V and 4 bases from J; junction bases left unmatched: 7. The CDR3 covers 14 residues. The CDR3: CASSGSRGGYGYTF. The CDR3 nucleotides read TGTGCCAGCAGTGGCTCCAGGGGGGGCTATGGCTACACCTTC.

The V and J genes are TRBV2 and TRBJ1-4; D may be TRBD1 (5 bases). Germline loops: CDR1 SNHLY, CDR2 FYNNEI. CDR3 length: 14 amino acids. The ends were cut back, 7 bases at V and 4 bases at J, with 13 bases in the middle. The CDR3 reads CASTRGRDNEKLFF. The CDR3 DNA reads as TGTGCCAGCACCCGGGGACGGGATAATGAAAAACTGTTTTTT. The full variable domain, in which reference TRBV2 and TRBJ1-4 provide the parts outside the CDR3, is EPEVTQTPSHQVTQMGQEVILRCVPISNHLYFYWYRQILGQKVEFLVSFYNNEISEKSEIFDDQFSVERPDGSNFTLKIRSTKLEDSAMYFCASTRGRDNEKLFFGSGTQLSVL.

The chain combines TRBV19 with TRBJ2-4, with 9 bases that match TRBD1. CDR1 is LNHDA and CDR2 is SQIVND in the germline V gene (reference sequence). With V trimmed by 6 bases and J by 4 bases, 7 bases remained unmatched. This CDR3 contains 15 residues. CDR3 residues: CASRSGQGAKNIQYF. Here the CDR3 DNA reads TGTGCCAGTAGGTCGGGACAGGGAGCGAAAAACATTCAGTACTTC.

CDR3 nucleotide sequence: TGCGCCAGCAGCCCCACGATGAGGGGAAACACTGAAGCTTTCTTT. It is translated as CASSPTMRGNTEAFF. The chain has TRBV5-1 and TRBJ1-1; tentative D call: TRBD1 (5 bases). Trimming took 4 bases from V and 2 from J, leaving 15 bases between them. The CDR3 extends over 15 amino acids. CDR1 SGHRS and CDR2 YFSETQ come from the germline V gene.

The CDR3 spells CASSPRQLIPNTGELFF. The DNA of the CDR3 is TGTGCCAGCTCACCAAGGCAACTGATACCGAACACCGGGGAGCTGTTTTTT. The chain joins TRBV18 to TRBJ2-2; D not certain. The V gene lost 2 bases and the J gene lost 0 bases, with 13 bases spanning the gap. The V gene's germline CDR1 is KGHSH and CDR2 LQKENI. CDR3 length equals 17 residues.

This clone was seen a handful of times. The J gene is TRBJ2-7, the V gene TRBV28, with a possible D match to TRBD2 (6 bases). This CDR3 region has 12 residues. Germline lookup yields CDR1 MDHEN and CDR2 SYDVKM. Trimming shortened V by 6 bases and J by 12 bases, and 18 bases separated the two germline ends. This chain's CDR3 is CASSTWGVNVYF. The CDR3 region has the DNA TGTGCCAGCAGCACCTGGGGGGTGAACGTGTACTTC.

The V gene is TRBV5-1, the J gene TRBJ2-5; tentatively, D is TRBD2 (6 bases). Trimming cost V 4 bases and J 3 bases, with 13 bases left between them. The germline V gene has CDR1 SGHRS and CDR2 YFSETQ. The CDR3 length is 14 residues. The CDR3 sequence is CASSAGRNKETQYF. The CDR3 DNA sequence: TGCGCCAGCAGCGCGGGACGTAATAAAGAGACCCAGTACTTC. The full variable domain, its missing parts supplied by reference TRBV5-1 and TRBJ2-5, is KAGVTQTPRYLIKTRGQQVTLSCSPISGHRSVSWYQQTPGQGLQFLFEYFSETQRNKGNFPGRFSGRQFSNSRSEMNVSTLELGDSALYLCASSAGRNKETQYFGPGTRLLVL.

The genes are TRBV30 and TRBJ1-2; no firm D call. V was shortened by 2 bases and J by 5 bases, with 18 bases between the two germline ends. Germline CDR1 is GTSNPN and CDR2 is SVGIG (reference sequence). CDR3 length: 15 residues. The CDR3 spells CAWSRPGSREYGYTF. The CDR3 DNA reads as TGTGCCTGGAGTCGCCCCGGTTCCAGAGAGTATGGCTACACCTTC.

V gene TRBV20-1 combines with J gene TRBJ1-4; D not resolved. Germline V gives CDR1 DFQATT, CDR2 SNEGSKA (reference sequence). Trimming pared 1 base from V and 11 bases from J, leaving 5 bases between. This CDR3 spans 10 amino acids. CDR3 residues: CSARGVKLFF. CDR3 DNA sequence: TGCAGTGCTAGAGGAGTTAAACTGTTTTTT.

This CDR3 reads CASIRQGINTEAFF. In DNA form, the CDR3 reads TGTGCCAGCATAAGACAGGGGATTAACACTGAAGCTTTCTTT. This sequence joins TRBV6-5 and TRBJ1-1; 8 bases fit TRBD1. Trimming at V came to 7 bases and at J to 2 bases, leaving 6 bases not matched to a gene. The length of the CDR3 is 14 residues. Per germline, CDR1 MNHEY and CDR2 SVGAGI.

The chain has TRBV6-5 and TRBJ2-5; TRBD1 agrees at 7 bases. Trimming took 5 bases from V and 2 from J; bases not matched to a gene: 8. This CDR3 is built from 15 residues. CDR1 and CDR2 (germline): MNHEY, SVGAGI. CDR3 DNA sequence: TGTGCCAGCAGTCCTTTCGGGACAGATCAAGAGACCCAGTACTTC. This translates into CASSPFGTDQETQYF.

The rearrangement uses TRBV19 and TRBJ1-5; D perhaps matches TRBD1 (5 bases). Between the trimmed V and J ends, which lost 6 bases and 4 bases, there was a span of 16 bases. Germline V lookup: CDR1 LNHDA, CDR2 SQIVND (reference sequence). The length of the CDR3 is 15 residues. CDR3 coding DNA: TGTGCCAGTAGACGTCCCGGGGGTGATAATCAGCCCCAGCATTTT. It translates to CASRRPGGDNQPQHF.

This clone was detected a few times. This CDR3 is also generated by other DNA sequences in the sample. CDR3 sequence reads: CASSLERGEDGELFF. Here the CDR3 DNA reads TGTGCCAGCAGCTTAGAAAGGGGGGAGGACGGGGAGCTGTTTTTT. The chain links TRBV11-2 to TRBJ2-2; the D gene could be TRBD1 or TRBD2 (6 bases each). CDR3 length equals 15 residues. In germline, CDR1 is SGHAT, CDR2 FQNNGV. Trimming removed 0 bases at V and 7 bases at J, with 12 bases between.

This sequence joins TRBV10-3 and TRBJ2-7, with 8 bases that match TRBD2. Per the germline V gene, CDR1 is ENHRY and CDR2 is SYGVKD. The CDR3 is made up of 12 amino acids. J gave up 5 bases and V 6 bases, and 3 bases lay outside the gene matches. The DNA of the CDR3 is TGTGCCATCAGCCAGACTAGCGACGAGCAGTACTTC. The encoded protein is CAISQTSDEQYF.